This T cell receptor beta chain was captured in a study of OX40 agonist ivuxolimab in advanced cancers. The germline V gene has CDR1 MNHNY and CDR2 SVGAGI (reference sequence). V was pared by 6 bases and J by 4 bases, with 5 bases between. This CDR3 region has 11 residues. The protocol was immunoSEQ multiplex PCR, while the TCRdb copy is restricted to in-frame clones and leaves out a portion. Of about 70,000 clones listed, roughly 89% were seen once; the top ten hold roughly 8%. Only one count was recorded for this clone. This chain links TRBV6-6 with TRBJ2-3; D ambiguous. This TCR was sampled from an adult with an advanced solid tumor such as melanoma, head and neck, liver or kidney cancer. The sample in question was CD4+ or CD8+ T cells sorted from blood, obtained in a trial of the OX40 agonist ivuxolimab. The DNA of the CDR3 is TGTGCCAGCAGCTTCGCAGATACGCAGTATTTT. Amino acid sequence: CASSFADTQYF.